Below, one T cell receptor (beta chain) is given with its context. Its antigen specificity is not known. The input lacks base qualities; no much larger clone sits a single base away. In the prospective study, participants were about 18 to 95 years old, resided in 25 or so geographic areas of the United States, and were enrolled through a virtual design. Cohort assignment in the prospective study relied on participant-reported clinical history from a screening survey and a study questionnaire. Recovered participants in ImmuneRACE Cohort 3 were defined by two consecutive negative NP/OP PCR tests, clearance by a healthcare professional, or resolution of symptoms. In the prospective study, whole blood, serum and a nasopharyngeal or oropharyngeal swab were collected from each participant by mobile phlebotomists. Additional blood draws and questionnaires over an approximately two-month period could optionally be provided by prospective study participants. Before DNA extraction, prospective study blood samples were shipped either frozen or at room temperature.

These data originate in a study of blood T cell repertoires in COVID-19 (dated by TCRdb to about 2020). Regarding the study in general: Collaborator samples came from the United States, Italy and Spain and covered acute and convalescent phases of COVID-19. The material from the prospective study consisted of cDNA or gDNA derived from T cells, B-cell-depleted T cells, or PBMCs. The dataset comprised deeply sampled blood TCRbeta repertoires from subjects exposed to, actively infected with, or recovered from COVID-19. The repertoires were released in a freely available public database meant as a resource for research on the immune response to SARS-CoV-2. The samples were drawn from the first 160 participants of the ongoing ImmuneRACE study and from roughly 1,300 subjects provided by 6 global collaborators. The sample metadata nearly always contained a de-identified subject ID, COVID-19 status, age in years and sex. Where available, HLA class I and class II types were taken from metadata supplied by the sample provider and were not determined by assay-based typing.

TCRbeta CDR3 regions were amplified from genomic DNA using the immunoSEQ Assay, a bias-controlled multiplex PCR. The source study handled its data this way. The number of nucleated cells in each sample was estimated from the amplification of reference gene primers within the assay. To quantify the absolute abundance of each unique TCRbeta CDR3 rearrangement, sequence reads were collapsed and filtered. For each sample, productive Simpson clonality was calculated by taking the square root of Simpson's diversity index across productive rearrangements. The table comes from immuneACCESS by way of TCRdb, which keeps in-frame sequences with V and J called. Part of the clones is missing from these tables; in studies checked, under half for an unresolved V gene and the rest for unknown reasons. V and J calls and clone size come straight from that table; D and trimming were deduced from the DNA. This sample is represented by approximately 240,000 clones; 80% to 95% of them were singletons. Less than 2.5% of the sample comes from the top ten.

Including the terminal cysteine and phenylalanine, the CDR3 comprises 13 residues. The kept DNA is CDR3 alone, 39 bases in frame from the first base. CDR1 SEHNR and CDR2 FQNEAQ are derived from the germline V gene (reference sequence). V loses 7 bases of germline sequence and J loses 10 bases, and the interval between the two ends is 19 bases. Beyond this particular receptor, the publication reports: The amount of clinical and demographic metadata varied by source and participant and was provided uncurated.

This receptor was taken from a woman between 18 and 29 years old who had recovered from COVID-19. The chain is encoded by TRBV7-9 joined to TRBJ1-1, with the D segment identity uncertain. Sequences were obtained from PBMCs or T cells enriched from blood (not recorded which). In nucleotides, the sequence is TGTGCCAGCACCCTATCGCTAGGTTCGGGAGCTTTCTTT. It is translated as CASTLSLGSGAFF.